This T cell receptor (beta chain) appears in the sequencing data of a study of shared clonotypes between healthy human individuals (dated by TCRdb to about 2020). With respect to the entire study: Two women and a few men aged 18 to 49 years were included in the cohort. To increase sequencing depth and limit assay-specific biases, different laboratories used diverse techniques to prepare libraries and sequence TCR repertoires. For each donor, CD4 naive and CD4 memory were each given three plates, CD8 naive was given two plates, and CD8 memory was given one plate. Per donor, leukapheresis produced somewhere between about 0.9 and 10 billion PBMCs. To estimate repertoire size and how much clonotype sharing occurs between individuals, the study deeply sequenced the blood TCR repertoires of 4 to 6 healthy adults. Overall study outcomes, separate from this receptor: Higher generation probabilities were observed for clonotypes shared by all four sorted-subset donors than for non-shared clonotypes. Only blood was sampled, and tissue TCR repertoires likely differ from those in blood. Even with the large sequencing depth, rarefaction of the sorted-subset datasets indicated that sequencing was incomplete. The genetic and exposure-history diversity represented was limited by the small number of donors. Larger estimated clonotype richness was generally found for naive subsets than for memory subsets. Pairwise subsampling led to the expectation that sequencing depth would affect the degree of clonotype sharing among donors. About 4.5% of naive CD4, 3.5% of naive CD8, approximately 2% of memory CD4, and more than 0.35% of memory CD8 clonotypes were shared across several donors.

To note about this clone: The specificity of this receptor is unknown. It has no much larger one-base neighbor in the sample; base qualities were not kept.

The germline V gene sets CDR1 to MNHNS and CDR2 to SASEGT. V sheds 4 bases and J sheds 0 bases, leaving 13 bases between their ends. From cysteine to phenylalanine, the CDR3 is 16 amino acids long. The kept DNA is CDR3 alone, 48 bases in frame from the first base. TCR CDR3 regions were amplified from genomic DNA by multiplex PCR using the deep immunoSEQ assay. Extracted genomic DNA from each cell subset was distributed evenly across all wells of several immunoSEQ 96-well plates, and each plate was treated as a replicate. Each replicate PCR for sorted subsets received approximately 220 ng genomic DNA, equal to 30,000 or so T cell genomes. Purified libraries were quantified with a Qubit 3.0 fluorometer, sized on a Bioanalyzer 2100, and re-quantified with the KAPA Library Quantification kit. Each immunoSEQ 96-well plate was sequenced on its own single-read 150-cycle Illumina NextSeq 550 flow cell. In the source study's methods: Because the immunoSEQ output included only junctional sequences and no quality scores, the filtering could not be the same as the filtering used for full-length reads. Sequences were annotated with PyIR, a Python wrapper for IgBLAST v1.9, using IMGT germline references to assign V/J genes and CDR3. Reads were removed for weak V/J assignments (E-value above 1e-6), missing CDR3, stop codons, out-of-frame junctions, or ambiguous translated residues. V3J clonotypes were defined as sequences sharing an identical inferred V gene, J gene, and CDR3 amino acid sequence. Percentage overlap between repertoires was computed as shared unique clonotypes divided by the size of the smaller repertoire. RTK rarefaction, the Chao1 estimator, and Recon v2.1 estimates of unobserved clonotypes were used to assess repertoire richness. Generation probabilities for all TCRbeta clonotypes obtained by the gDNA method from several donors were computed using OLGA. TCRdb mirrors the immuneACCESS table, restricted to in-frame sequences. Some clones are absent from its copies; in checked studies, under half trace to an unresolved V gene, and the reason for the others is unknown. For V, J and clone size, that table is used; D and trimming come from the DNA. Across this sample there are around 1.1 million clones, with around 78% seen only once. The ten top clones hold under 0.8% of the sample.

Healthy HIV-negative adults with no recently reported acute infections or vaccinations were included as donors. All donors were Caucasian adults living in Nashville, Tennessee, USA. CD4+ T cells were enriched through magnetic negative selection, after which naive cells were positively selected on CD45RA and the remaining negative fraction served as the memory subset. Blood was collected by leukapheresis, and PBMCs were isolated by Ficoll-Histopaque density gradient centrifugation and then cryopreserved in liquid nitrogen vapor phase. Purity and quantity of every magnetically sorted T cell population were checked by analytical flow cytometry. From each sorted fraction, genomic DNA was isolated and quantified by UV absorbance on a Nanodrop 2000c.

What was sequenced was memory CD4+ T cells from PBMCs. The label giving this sample's cell subset or site can be read as: CD45RA-negative fraction. The clonotype was recovered from a man between 18 and 29 years old in good health. Some clones in this sample may be carry-over from other donors' samples. This receptor chain uses TRBV6-1 and TRBJ2-1; TRBD2 is perhaps the D gene, given 6 matching bases. The bases read TGTGCCAGCAGTGGACAAGCGGGCCGCTCCTACAATGAGCAGTTCTTC. It translates to CASSGQAGRSYNEQFF.